The T cell receptor beta chain under discussion was sequenced for a study of neurological immune-mediated disorders. The study, taken as a whole, reports: In HTLV-1-associated myelopathy, TCR clonal expansion was greatest, whereas multiple sclerosis had the least, falling below healthy controls. Private repertoires in all groups were suggested by the finding that expanded clones across subjects shared no CDR3 amino acid sequences. The multiple sclerosis repertoire cluster was associated with no clinical or MRI feature.

At least ten counts were recorded for this clonotype. Its matching antigen is unknown. 5'RACE with 10-nucleotide random UMIs produced the cDNA. TCRdb called the 5' RACE reads again in MiXCR, with one record for every CDR3 protein. Of 66,000 or so distinct CDR3 sequences detected, around 5% appear once; the ten largest clones hold about 2.7%. The sample taken for sequencing was PBMCs. This TCR came from a woman in her thirties with multiple sclerosis.

This CDR3 reads CASSQAAGRSETQYF. CDR3 coding DNA: TGCGCCAGCAGCCAAGCCGCAGGGAGGTCAGAGACCCAGTACTTC. V is TRBV5-1 and J is TRBJ2-5; possible D gene TRBD2, 6 bases. This CDR3 contains 15 residues. Trimming cost V 4 bases and J 4 bases, with 17 bases left between them. Germline values: CDR1 SGHRS, CDR2 YFSETQ.